These T cell receptor beta chains were read from a single sample in a study of blood T cell repertoires in COVID-19. TCRdb's copy holds only in-frame clones and misses some; the assay was immunoSEQ multiplex PCR. The repertoire holds 80,000 to 100,000 clones, with approximately 79% as singletons. The sample consisted of peripheral blood. All receptors come from a woman at least 80 years old with active or convalescent COVID-19. The CDR3 runs from the conserved cysteine through the conserved F or W. Each record gives: J gene, clone size, V gene, D gene, CDR3 protein, CDR3 DNA. A D gene is named only where the DNA matches it firmly. Part of the rows lack a size; the others show once, few, many or a class for expanded clones.

J gene: TRBJ2-3
clone size: -
V gene: TRBV9
D gene: TRBD2
CDR3 protein: CASSARGVYTDTQYF
CDR3 DNA: TGTGCCAGCAGCGCGCGGGGGGTCTACACAGATACGCAGTATTTT

J gene: TRBJ2-2
clone size: few
V gene: TRBV5-1
D gene: TRBD1
CDR3 protein: CASSLGGTGGDGELFF
CDR3 DNA: TGCGCCAGCAGCTTGGGCGGGACAGGTGGTGACGGGGAGCTGTTTTTT

J gene: TRBJ1-5
clone size: -
V gene: TRBV2
D gene: -
CDR3 protein: CATKLESNQPQHF
CDR3 DNA: TGTGCCACTAAATTGGAGAGCAATCAGCCCCAGCATTTT

J gene: TRBJ1-4
clone size: -
V gene: TRBV28
D gene: TRBD1
CDR3 protein: CASRPQGGGFEKLFF
CDR3 DNA: TGTGCCAGCAGACCACAAGGGGGCGGCTTTGAAAAACTGTTTTTT

J gene: TRBJ1-2
clone size: -
V gene: TRBV7-8
D gene: TRBD1
CDR3 protein: CASSRTGGYGYTF
CDR3 DNA: TGTGCCAGCAGCCGGACAGGGGGCTATGGCTACACCTTC

J gene: TRBJ2-5
clone size: -
V gene: TRBV6-5
D gene: -
CDR3 protein: CASRPGQKETQYF
CDR3 DNA: TGTGCCAGCAGACCCGGACAGAAAGAGACCCAGTACTTC

J gene: TRBJ1-2
clone size: -
V gene: TRBV7-9
D gene: -
CDR3 protein: CASSSLAGAENYGYTF
CDR3 DNA: TGTGCCAGCAGCTCCCTTGCTGGGGCCGAAAACTATGGCTACACCTTC

J gene: TRBJ1-3
clone size: few
V gene: TRBV5-4
D gene: TRBD1
CDR3 protein: CASSVTGEGTGNTIYF
CDR3 DNA: TGTGCCAGCAGCGTGACAGGGGAGGGAACTGGAAACACCATATATTTT

J gene: TRBJ1-3
clone size: once
V gene: TRBV7-2
D gene: -
CDR3 protein: CASSLVGGNSGNTIYF
CDR3 DNA: TGTGCCAGCAGCTTAGTAGGAGGGAACTCTGGAAACACCATATATTTT

J gene: TRBJ2-7
clone size: -
V gene: TRBV7-7
D gene: TRBD1
CDR3 protein: CASRSAFVTGGFSYEQYF
CDR3 DNA: TGTGCTAGCAGGTCGGCTTTCGTAACAGGGGGTTTTTCCTACGAGCAGTACTTC

J gene: TRBJ1-4
clone size: few
V gene: TRBV28
D gene: TRBD1
CDR3 protein: CASSFRTGSSEKLFF
CDR3 DNA: TGTGCCAGCAGTTTTCGGACAGGGAGTAGTGAAAAACTGTTTTTT

J gene: TRBJ2-2
clone size: -
V gene: TRBV10-3
D gene: TRBD2
CDR3 protein: CAITRKREGANTGELFF
CDR3 DNA: TGTGCCATCACCCGTAAGCGGGAGGGCGCGAACACCGGGGAGCTGTTTTTT

J gene: TRBJ1-4
clone size: -
V gene: TRBV6-6
D gene: -
CDR3 protein: CASNLRVGGEEKLFF
CDR3 DNA: TGTGCCAGCAATTTACGCGTAGGGGGTGAGGAAAAACTGTTTTTT

J gene: TRBJ1-2
clone size: -
V gene: TRBV10-3
D gene: -
CDR3 protein: CAISEGQTTSNYGYTF
CDR3 DNA: TGTGCCATCAGTGAGGGACAGACAACCTCTAACTATGGCTACACCTTC

J gene: TRBJ2-7
clone size: -
V gene: TRBV20-1
D gene: -
CDR3 protein: CSASSGREVSYEQYF
CDR3 DNA: TGCAGTGCCAGTTCTGGGCGGGAAGTCTCCTACGAGCAGTACTTC

J gene: TRBJ1-3
clone size: -
V gene: TRBV5-4
D gene: -
CDR3 protein: CASSRTDFSDTIYF
CDR3 DNA: TGTGCCAGCAGCCGGACAGATTTTAGTGACACCATATATTTT

J gene: TRBJ1-2
clone size: -
V gene: TRBV4-3
D gene: -
CDR3 protein: CASSAGVGGYGYTF
CDR3 DNA: TGCGCCAGCAGCGCAGGGGTGGGTGGGTATGGCTACACCTTC

J gene: TRBJ1-5
clone size: -
V gene: TRBV27
D gene: -
CDR3 protein: CASRREGVGNQPQHF
CDR3 DNA: TGTGCCAGCAGGCGGGAAGGGGTGGGCAATCAGCCCCAGCATTTT